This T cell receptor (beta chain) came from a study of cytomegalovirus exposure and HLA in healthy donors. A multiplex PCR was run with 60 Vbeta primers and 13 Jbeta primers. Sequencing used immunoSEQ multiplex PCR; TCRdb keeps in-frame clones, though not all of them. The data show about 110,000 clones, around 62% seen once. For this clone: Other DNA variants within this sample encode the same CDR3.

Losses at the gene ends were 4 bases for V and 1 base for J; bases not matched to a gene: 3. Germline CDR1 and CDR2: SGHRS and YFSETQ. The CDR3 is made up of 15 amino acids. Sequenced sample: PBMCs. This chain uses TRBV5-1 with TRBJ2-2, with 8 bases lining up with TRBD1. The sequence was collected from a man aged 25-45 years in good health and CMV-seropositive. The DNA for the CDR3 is TGCGCCAGCAGCGCCGGGACAGGGAACACCGGGGAGCTGTTTTTT. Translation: CASSAGTGNTGELFF.